The rows below give T cell receptor beta chains drawn from one sample of a study of blood T cell repertoires in COVID-19. The assay was immunoSEQ multiplex PCR, and TCRdb's table has in-frame clones only and misses some. The sample has approximately 240,000 clones; approximately 81% are singletons. Sequenced: peripheral blood. These receptors all stem from a man in his fifties who had recovered from COVID-19. The CDR3 runs from the conserved cysteine through the conserved F or W. A D gene is named only where the DNA matches it firmly. A clone size is listed for some rows: how often the clone was seen (once, few, many), or a class if it is expanded.

V,J,D,size,CDR3,DNA
TRBV7-2,TRBJ1-1,NA,NA,CASSLRLGRTTEAFF,TGTGCCAGCAGCTTACGCCTCGGGAGAACAACTGAAGCTTTCTTT
TRBV5-8,TRBJ2-3,NA,NA,CASSPGGDTQYF,TGTGCCAGCAGCCCCGGGGGAGATACGCAGTATTTT
TRBV7-9,TRBJ1-3,NA,NA,CASSLSSPVSGNTIYF,TGTGCCAGCAGCTTAAGTTCGCCGGTCTCTGGAAACACCATATATTTT
TRBV5-4,TRBJ2-3,TRBD2,once,CASSLAGGRADTQYF,TGTGCCAGCAGCTTGGCGGGAGGGAGGGCAGATACGCAGTATTTT
TRBV28,TRBJ2-1,TRBD2,NA,CASSRVSGTEQFF,TGTGCCAGCAGTAGGGTAAGCGGGACTGAGCAGTTCTTC
TRBV28,TRBJ1-3,TRBD1,NA,CASSFVPGQGFGNTIYF,TGTGCCAGCAGTTTCGTCCCGGGACAGGGTTTTGGAAACACCATATATTTT
TRBV18,TRBJ1-5,TRBD1,NA,CASSSTGNQPQHF,TGTGCCAGCTCATCGACAGGGAATCAGCCCCAGCATTTT
TRBV24-1,TRBJ2-2,NA,NA,CATSDRSTGNTGELFF,TGTGCCACCAGTGACCGCTCGACAGGGAACACCGGGGAGCTGTTTTTT
TRBV28,TRBJ2-7,NA,NA,CASSVPGLNYEQYF,TGTGCCAGCAGTGTACCGGGACTGAACTACGAGCAGTACTTC
TRBV7-2,TRBJ2-2,TRBD2,NA,CASSFTSGGYTGELFF,TGTGCCAGCAGCTTTACTAGCGGGGGTTACACCGGGGAGCTGTTTTTT
TRBV19,TRBJ2-7,NA,NA,CASSISLAPPYEQYF,TGTGCCAGTAGTATCAGCCTAGCGCCTCCCTACGAGCAGTACTTC
TRBV13,TRBJ1-5,NA,NA,CASSGGGRQPQHF,TGTGCCAGCTCGGGAGGAGGTAGACAGCCCCAGCATTTT
TRBV27,TRBJ2-1,NA,NA,CASSLKGAPYNEQFF,TGTGCCAGCAGTTTGAAAGGGGCTCCATACAATGAGCAGTTCTTC
TRBV3-1/TRBV3-2,TRBJ2-7,TRBD2,NA,CASSHFSGRKYEQYF,TGTGCCAGCAGCCACTTTAGCGGGAGAAAATACGAGCAGTACTTC
TRBV2,TRBJ1-5,NA,NA,CASERQAGQPQHF,TGTGCCAGCGAGAGACAGGCCGGTCAGCCCCAGCATTTT
TRBV3-1/TRBV3-2,TRBJ1-6,TRBD1,NA,CASSQHRGGNSPLHF,TGTGCCAGCAGCCAACACAGGGGAGGCAATTCACCCCTCCACTTT
TRBV3-1/TRBV3-2,TRBJ2-7,TRBD2,NA,CASSPAGGNSYEQYF,TGTGCCAGCAGCCCCGCCGGGGGGAATTCCTACGAGCAGTACTTC
TRBV10-2,TRBJ2-2,TRBD2,NA,CASRESGRAGELFF,TGCGCCAGCAGAGAGAGCGGGAGGGCCGGGGAGCTGTTTTTT
TRBV7-9,TRBJ2-2,TRBD2,NA,CASSFSGSQRTGELFF,TGTGCCAGCAGCTTTAGCGGGAGTCAAAGGACCGGGGAGCTGTTTTTT
TRBV19,TRBJ2-4,NA,NA,CASSIVGAVNRKNIQYF,TGTGCCAGTAGTATAGTGGGAGCGGTTAATCGAAAAAACATTCAGTACTTC
TRBV7-2,TRBJ2-7,NA,NA,CASSLAAVSYEQYF,TGTGCCAGCAGCTTAGCGGCCGTCTCCTACGAGCAGTACTTC
TRBV15,TRBJ2-1,TRBD2,once,CATSRKTGTSGSGEQFF,TGTGCCACCAGCAGAAAGACCGGGACTAGCGGGAGTGGTGAGCAGTTCTTC
TRBV5-8,TRBJ2-7,TRBD1,NA,CASSWDRGAEQYF,TGTGCCAGCAGCTGGGACAGGGGCGCCGAGCAGTACTTC
TRBV29-1,TRBJ1-2,NA,NA,CSVISTEYYGYTF,TGCAGCGTAATTTCGACAGAGTACTATGGCTACACCTTC
TRBV5-4,TRBJ2-3,TRBD1,NA,CASSKTGDTDTQYF,TGTGCCAGCAGCAAGACAGGGGACACAGATACGCAGTATTTT
TRBV19,TRBJ2-5,TRBD2,NA,CASSRGTSGIEETQYF,TGTGCCAGTAGTAGAGGGACTAGCGGGATTGAAGAGACCCAGTACTTC
TRBV3-1/TRBV3-2,TRBJ2-3,NA,NA,CASSSTSTAYTDTQYF,TGTGCCAGCAGCTCAACTAGTACGGCTTACACAGATACGCAGTATTTT
TRBV14,TRBJ2-3,TRBD2,NA,CASSQDHPLLAGITDTQYF,TGTGCCAGCAGCCAAGATCACCCCCTACTAGCGGGAATCACAGATACGCAGTATTTT
TRBV27,TRBJ2-2,NA,NA,CASSLYTTNTGELFF,TGTGCCAGCAGTTTGTACACTACGAACACCGGGGAGCTGTTTTTT
TRBV28,TRBJ2-7,TRBD1,NA,CASSTGQIYEQYF,TGTGCCAGCAGTACGGGACAGATCTACGAGCAGTACTTC
TRBV25-1,TRBJ1-6,TRBD1,once,CASSELGTGAWALHF,TGTGCCAGCAGTGAATTGGGGACAGGGGCCTGGGCCCTCCACTTT
TRBV6-6,TRBJ2-3,NA,few,CASQGDSDTQYF,TGTGCCAGCCAGGGGGACTCAGATACGCAGTATTTT
TRBV20-1,TRBJ1-3,NA,few,CSASRGDSGNTIYF,TGCAGTGCTAGTCGGGGGGACTCAGGAAACACCATATATTTT
TRBV19,TRBJ1-3,NA,once,CASSIGTIGTSGNTIYF,TGTGCCAGTAGTATAGGGACGATTGGGACTTCTGGAAACACCATATATTTT
TRBV16,TRBJ1-6,NA,NA,CASSQLGVWTPLHF,TGTGCCAGCAGCCAACTAGGGGTATGGACACCCCTCCACTTT
TRBV18,TRBJ2-5,TRBD2,NA,CASSPRASGSHETQYF,TGTGCCAGCTCACCACGGGCTAGCGGGAGTCATGAGACCCAGTACTTC
TRBV27,TRBJ1-2,NA,NA,CASRPLGGDGYGYTF,TGTGCCAGCAGGCCCCTTGGGGGGGACGGCTATGGCTACACCTTC
TRBV19,TRBJ2-5,NA,NA,CASSIDASQETQYF,TGTGCCAGTAGTATCGATGCCAGCCAAGAGACCCAGTACTTC
TRBV12-3/TRBV12-4,TRBJ2-7,NA,NA,CASRLDSYEQYF,TGTGCCAGCAGACTGGACAGCTACGAGCAGTACTTC
TRBV7-2,TRBJ2-5,NA,NA,CASSLAGSRETQYF,TGTGCCAGCAGCTTAGCGGGGAGCCGGGAGACCCAGTACTTC
TRBV19,TRBJ2-3,NA,few,CASSIRLAPTDTQYF,TGTGCCAGTAGTATACGGCTAGCCCCCACAGATACGCAGTATTTT
TRBV6-5,TRBJ2-2,NA,NA,CASSYEGDTGELFF,TGTGCCAGCAGTTACGAGGGCGACACCGGGGAGCTGTTTTTT
TRBV5-8,TRBJ1-4,TRBD1,once,CASSPGTGVSNEKLFF,TGTGCCAGCAGCCCAGGGACAGGGGTTAGTAATGAAAAACTGTTTTTT
TRBV27,TRBJ1-6,NA,NA,CASSPKTGPNSPLHF,TGTGCCAGCAGTCCAAAAACAGGGCCCAATTCACCCCTCCACTTT
TRBV7-9,TRBJ2-1,TRBD2,once,CASSFLREGRDNEQFF,TGTGCCAGCAGCTTCCTTCGGGAGGGCAGGGACAATGAGCAGTTCTTC
TRBV10-3,TRBJ1-3,NA,few,CAIRTGSGNTIYF,TGTGCCATCAGAACAGGGTCTGGAAACACCATATATTTT
TRBV18,TRBJ2-1,TRBD2,NA,CASSLAGVTNEQFF,TGTGCCAGCTCATTAGCGGGAGTTACGAATGAGCAGTTCTTC
TRBV4-1,TRBJ2-5,NA,NA,CASSQGPAAGSETQYF,TGCGCCAGCAGCCAAGGCCCGGCGGCAGGGTCAGAGACCCAGTACTTC
TRBV18,TRBJ2-1,TRBD2,NA,CASSPALAGYYNEQFF,TGTGCCAGCTCACCAGCCCTAGCGGGATACTACAATGAGCAGTTCTTC
TRBV14,TRBJ2-7,TRBD2,few,CASSSWTSGSHEQYF,TGTGCCAGCAGCTCTTGGACTAGCGGGAGCCACGAGCAGTACTTC
TRBV6-5,TRBJ2-7,TRBD1,NA,CASLRDSSYEQYF,TGTGCCAGCCTAAGGGACAGCTCCTACGAGCAGTACTTC
TRBV7-2,TRBJ1-3,NA,NA,CASSFTGNTIYF,TGTGCCAGCAGCTTTACAGGAAACACCATATATTTT
TRBV10-1,TRBJ2-1,TRBD1,once,CASSESGTGVNEQFF,TGCGCCAGCAGTGAATCGGGGACAGGGGTCAATGAGCAGTTCTTC
TRBV19,TRBJ1-2,NA,NA,CASSIVFAAAGGYTF,TGTGCCAGTAGTATAGTTTTTGCGGCGGCCGGGGGCTACACCTTC
TRBV6-1,TRBJ2-2,NA,NA,CASSEGLTNTGELFF,TGTGCCAGCAGTGAAGGACTCACAAACACCGGGGAGCTGTTTTTT
TRBV5-1,TRBJ2-7,TRBD1,once,CASSPGQGRWRF,TGCGCCAGCAGCCCAGGACAGGGCCGTTGGCGGTTC
TRBV5-1,TRBJ2-7,TRBD2,NA,CASSVSGRVVYEQYF,TGCGCCAGCAGCGTTAGCGGGAGGGTGGTCTACGAGCAGTACTTC